One sample yielded the 5 T cell receptor beta chains listed below, sequenced in a study of blood T cell repertoires in COVID-19. Generated by immunoSEQ multiplex PCR, the TCRdb table keeps only in-frame clones and is missing some. The sample carries around 100,000 clones, 70% to 80% recorded once. The sample comprised peripheral blood. These receptors all stem from a man between 65 and 85 years old with active or convalescent COVID-19.

J is TRBJ1-1 and V is TRBV5-1; D may be TRBD1 (5 bases). Trimming left V 3 bases short and J 0 bases short, with 12 bases between. This CDR3 spans 15 amino acids. Germline V lookup: CDR1 SGHRS, CDR2 YFSETQ. The CDR3 here is CASSSLTDMNTEAFF. The DNA for the CDR3 is TGCGCCAGCAGCTCTCTGACGGACATGAACACTGAAGCTTTCTTT.

The J gene is TRBJ2-2, the V gene TRBV7-8; no reliable D call. The V gene lost 0 bases and the J gene lost 5 bases, with 10 bases spanning the gap. The CDR3 has 15 amino acids. The germline V gene encodes CDR1 SGHVS and CDR2 FQNEAQ. CDR3 sequence: CASSLATRETGELFF. CDR3 nucleotide sequence: TGTGCCAGCAGCTTAGCGACTCGAGAAACCGGGGAGCTGTTTTTT.

The chain has TRBV21-1 and TRBJ2-7; the table calls TRBD2, which could not be checked here. TRBV21-1 is annotated as a pseudogene. The CDR3 is made up of 14 amino acids. As DNA, the CDR3 is TGTGCCAGCAGCAAAAAGGAGAGTCGGGACGAGCAGTACTTC. It codes for CASSKKESRDEQYF.

The chain combines TRBV28 with TRBJ1-1; D gene uncertain. V was pared by 5 bases and J by 2 bases, with 12 bases between. Germline CDR1 reads MDHEN; CDR2 reads SYDVKM. The CDR3 loop spans 14 amino acids. The CDR3 loop is CASSPIGSNTEAFF. The CDR3 bases are TGTGCCAGCAGTCCCATCGGGTCTAACACTGAAGCTTTCTTT. Drawing the rest from reference TRBV28 and TRBJ1-1, the complete variable domain is DVKVTQSSRYLVKRTGEKVFLECVQDMDHENMFWYRQDPGLGLRLIYFSYDVKMKEKGDIPEGYSVSREKKERFSLILESASTNQTSMYLCASSPIGSNTEAFFGQGTRLTVV.

This sequence joins TRBV11-2 and TRBJ1-3; 7 bases map to TRBD1. CDR3 length: 15 residues. Trimming at V came to 6 bases and at J to 2 bases, leaving 7 bases not matched to a gene. Looked up from germline, CDR1 is SGHAT and CDR2 is FQNNGV. CDR3 amino acids: CASRPQTGTGNTIYF. The CDR3 DNA is TGTGCCAGCAGGCCACAGACAGGGACTGGAAACACCATATATTTT.